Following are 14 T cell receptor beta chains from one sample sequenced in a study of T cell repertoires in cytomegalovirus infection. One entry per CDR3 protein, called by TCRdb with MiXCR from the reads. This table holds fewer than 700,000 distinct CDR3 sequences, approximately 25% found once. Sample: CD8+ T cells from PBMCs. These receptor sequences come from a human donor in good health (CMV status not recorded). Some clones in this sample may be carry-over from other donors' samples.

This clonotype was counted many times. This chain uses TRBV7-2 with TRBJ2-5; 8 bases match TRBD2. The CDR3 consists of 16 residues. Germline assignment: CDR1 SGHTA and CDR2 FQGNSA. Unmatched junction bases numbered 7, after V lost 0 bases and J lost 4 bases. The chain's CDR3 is CASSLASPAGAETQYF. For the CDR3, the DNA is TGTGCCAGCAGCTTAGCCTCTCCAGCGGGGGCAGAGACCCAGTACTTC.

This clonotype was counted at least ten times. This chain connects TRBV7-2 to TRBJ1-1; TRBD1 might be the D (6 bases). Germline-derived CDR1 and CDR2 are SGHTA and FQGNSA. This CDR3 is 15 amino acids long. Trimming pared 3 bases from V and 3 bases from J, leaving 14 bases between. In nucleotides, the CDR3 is TGTGCCAGCAGCTTCCGGGGGGCGAGGGACACTGAAGCTTTCTTT. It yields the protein CASSFRGARDTEAFF.

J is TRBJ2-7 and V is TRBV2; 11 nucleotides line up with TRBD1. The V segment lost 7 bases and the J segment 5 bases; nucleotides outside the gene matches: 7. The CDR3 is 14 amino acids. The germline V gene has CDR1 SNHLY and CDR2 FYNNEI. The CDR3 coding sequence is TGTGCCAGCAATACAAAGGACAGGGGGCACGAGCAGTACGTC. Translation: CASNTKDRGHEQYV.

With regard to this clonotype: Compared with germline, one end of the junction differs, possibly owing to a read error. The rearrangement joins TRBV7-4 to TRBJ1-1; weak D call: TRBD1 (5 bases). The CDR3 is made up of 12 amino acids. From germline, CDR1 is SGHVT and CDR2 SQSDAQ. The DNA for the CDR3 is TGTGCCAACAGCTTAGACAGCCTCGAAGCTTTCTTT. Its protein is CANSLDSLEAFF.

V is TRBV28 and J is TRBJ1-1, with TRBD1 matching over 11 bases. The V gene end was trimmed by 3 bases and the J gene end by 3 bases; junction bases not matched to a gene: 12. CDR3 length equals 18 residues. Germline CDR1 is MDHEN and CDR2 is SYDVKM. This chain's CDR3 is CASSFDGTGGDSDTEAFF. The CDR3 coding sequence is TGTGCCAGCAGTTTTGACGGGACAGGGGGTGATTCGGACACTGAAGCTTTCTTT.

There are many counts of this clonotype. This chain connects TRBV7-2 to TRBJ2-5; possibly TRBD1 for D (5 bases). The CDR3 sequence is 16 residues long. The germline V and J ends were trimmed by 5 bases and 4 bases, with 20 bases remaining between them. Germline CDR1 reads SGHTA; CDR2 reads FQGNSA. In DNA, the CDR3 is TGTGCCAGCAGCATGGGGCCCTTCCCCTTCTCAGAGACCCAGTACTTC. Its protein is CASSMGPFPFSETQYF.

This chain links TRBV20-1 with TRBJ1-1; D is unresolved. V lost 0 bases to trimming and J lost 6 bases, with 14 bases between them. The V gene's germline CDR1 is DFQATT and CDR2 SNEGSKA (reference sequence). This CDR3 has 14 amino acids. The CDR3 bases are TGCAGTGCTAGAGATTTGGGAACAAGCCCTGAAGCTTTCTTT. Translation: CSARDLGTSPEAFF.

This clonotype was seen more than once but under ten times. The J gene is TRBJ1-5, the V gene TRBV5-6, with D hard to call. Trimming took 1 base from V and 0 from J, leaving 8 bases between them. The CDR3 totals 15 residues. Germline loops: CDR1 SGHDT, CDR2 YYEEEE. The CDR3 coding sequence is TGTGCCAGCAGCTTGTGGACCTATAGCAATCAGCCCCAGCATTTT. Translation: CASSLWTYSNQPQHF.

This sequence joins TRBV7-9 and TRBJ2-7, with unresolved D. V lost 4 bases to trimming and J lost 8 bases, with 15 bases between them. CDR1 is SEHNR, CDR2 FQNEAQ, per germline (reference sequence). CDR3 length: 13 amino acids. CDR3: CASSSPRLVKQYF. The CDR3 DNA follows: TGTGCCAGCAGCTCACCCAGACTCGTAAAGCAGTACTTC.

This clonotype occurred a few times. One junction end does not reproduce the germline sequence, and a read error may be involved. The CDR3 coding sequence is TGTGCCAGCAGCAACGGACAGGCCCACTTC. Protein product: CASSNGQAHF. This chain joins TRBV7-9 and TRBJ2-7; 7 bases align to TRBD1. Germline V gives CDR1 SEHNR, CDR2 FQNEAQ (reference sequence). There are 10 residues in the CDR3.

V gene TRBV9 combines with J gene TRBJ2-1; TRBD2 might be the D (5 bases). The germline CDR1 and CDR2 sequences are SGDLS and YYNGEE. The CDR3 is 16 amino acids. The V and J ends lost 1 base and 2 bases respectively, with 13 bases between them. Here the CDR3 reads CASSVQDSRPYNEQFF. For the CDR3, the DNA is TGTGCCAGCAGCGTACAGGACTCTCGTCCCTACAATGAGCAGTTCTTC. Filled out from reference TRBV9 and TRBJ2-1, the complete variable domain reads DSGVTQTPKHLITATGQRVTLRCSPRSGDLSVYWYQQSLDQGLQFLIQYYNGEERAKGNILERFSAQQFPDLHSELNLSSLELGDSALYFCASSVQDSRPYNEQFFGPGTRLTVL.

The CDR3 sequence: CASSLPLVPSADNYGYTF. The DNA for the CDR3 is TGTGCCAGCAGCTTACCCCTGGTTCCTAGCGCGGATAACTATGGCTACACCTTC. The rearrangement joins TRBV7-9 to TRBJ1-2; D ambiguous. Between the trimmed V and J ends, which lost 2 bases and 1 base, there was a span of 20 bases. CDR1 SEHNR and CDR2 FQNEAQ come from the germline V gene (reference sequence). This CDR3 contains 18 residues.

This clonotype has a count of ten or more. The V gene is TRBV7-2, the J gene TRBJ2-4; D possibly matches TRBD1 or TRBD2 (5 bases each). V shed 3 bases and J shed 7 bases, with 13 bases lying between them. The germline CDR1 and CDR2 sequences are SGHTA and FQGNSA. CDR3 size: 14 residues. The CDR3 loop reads CASSFPGPHNIQYF. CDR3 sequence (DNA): TGTGCCAGCAGCTTTCCGGGACCCCACAACATTCAGTACTTC.

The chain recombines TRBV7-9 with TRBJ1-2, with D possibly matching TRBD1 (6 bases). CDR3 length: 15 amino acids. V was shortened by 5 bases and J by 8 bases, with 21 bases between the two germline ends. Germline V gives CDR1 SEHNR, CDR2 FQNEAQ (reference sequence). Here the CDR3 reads CASSAGGQRRMGYTF. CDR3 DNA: TGTGCCAGCAGCGCAGGCGGACAGCGTAGGATGGGCTACACCTTC.